These 28 T cell receptor beta chains were sequenced from one sample in a study of CD8 T cells in ankylosing spondylitis. Study-level points and caveats: A TCR beta motif of roughly eight highly homologous variants seemed to mark ankylosing spondylitis blood.

MiXCR, run by TCRdb on the 5' RACE reads, gives a single entry per CDR3 protein. Of about 800,000 distinct CDR3 sequences listed, 10% to 15% are singletons. The antigens these receptors bind are not known. The sequenced sample consisted of blood, either unsorted or a sorted T cell fraction (not recorded which). Every receptor here comes from a male donor with ankylosing spondylitis.

The chain couples TRBV20-1 to TRBJ1-5; 7 nucleotides align to TRBD1. Germline V gene data show CDR1 as DFQATT and CDR2 as SNEGSKA (reference sequence). The junction had 9 bases not matched to a gene; V was cut back by 6 bases and J by 4 bases. This CDR3 has 14 residues. CDR3 nucleotides: TGCAGTGCACACCCAGGGGGGCGGAATCAGCCCCAGCATTTT. Its protein product is CSAHPGGRNQPQHF.

This clonotype was found a few times. The chain links TRBV5-1 to TRBJ2-5, with D possibly being TRBD1 (5 bases). Trimming cost V 4 bases and J 4 bases, with 14 bases left between them. This CDR3 is built from 14 residues. Germline V CDR1 and CDR2: SGHRS, YFSETQ. CDR3 loop: CASSPWGQGETQYF. The DNA for the CDR3 is TGCGCCAGCAGCCCTTGGGGCCAGGGAGAGACCCAGTACTTC.

This clonotype was seen many times. J is TRBJ1-5 and V is TRBV20-1; 8 bases fit TRBD1. Trimming at V came to 5 bases and at J to 9 bases, leaving 9 bases not matched to a gene. This CDR3 is built from 13 residues. Germline CDR1 DFQATT, CDR2 SNEGSKA (reference sequence). The CDR3 DNA is TGCAGTGCTGGTGGACAGGGCGGGAGGCCCCAGCATTTT. It encodes CSAGGQGGRPQHF.

This clonotype came up a few times. The chain carries TRBV7-2 and TRBJ2-5; 13 bases agree with TRBD2. CDR3 length equals 16 residues. J gave up 6 bases and V 3 bases, and 7 bases lay outside the gene matches. The germline V gene has CDR1 SGHTA and CDR2 FQGNSA. CDR3 DNA sequence: TGTGCCAGCAGCTTGAAAGGGACTAGCGGGACGCAGACCCAGTACTTC. Translation gives CASSLKGTSGTQTQYF.

This chain joins TRBV20-1 and TRBJ2-7; D gene unclear. Germline V gene data show CDR1 as DFQATT and CDR2 as SNEGSKA (reference sequence). The CDR3 is made up of 15 amino acids. The ends were cut back, 3 bases at V and 4 bases at J, with 19 bases in the middle. The CDR3: CSARKTPVLEYEQYF. The DNA of the CDR3 is TGCAGTGCTAGGAAGACCCCCGTTCTCGAGTACGAGCAGTACTTC.

This clonotype was observed a handful of times. The J gene is TRBJ1-1, the V gene TRBV20-1; the D gene is possibly TRBD1 (6 bases). V was trimmed by 2 bases and J by 0 bases, leaving 13 bases between them. The CDR3 is made up of 15 amino acids. CDR1 is DFQATT, CDR2 SNEGSKA, per germline (reference sequence). The CDR3, as DNA: TGCAGTGCTAGACCAGCGGGACACTTGAACACTGAAGCTTTCTTT. Amino acids: CSARPAGHLNTEAFF.

This clonotype was seen a handful of times. This chain uses TRBV7-8 with TRBJ2-7; 7 nucleotides line up with TRBD2. The ends lost 0 bases at V and 0 bases at J; junction bases unmatched: 8. In germline, CDR1 is SGHVS, CDR2 FQNEAQ. This CDR3 is 17 amino acids long. The CDR3 coding sequence is TGTGCCAGCAGCTTAGCCCGGCTAGGCGGGAGCTCCTACGAGCAGTACTTC. Its translation: CASSLARLGGSSYEQYF.

The rearrangement uses TRBV11-2 and TRBJ2-1; 10 bases are shared with TRBD2. The V gene end was trimmed by 6 bases and the J gene end by 3 bases; junction bases not matched to a gene: 5. The length of the CDR3 is 15 residues. From germline, CDR1 is SGHAT and CDR2 FQNNGV. CDR3 DNA sequence: TGTGCCAGCAGAATAGCGGGAGGCAACTACAATGAGCAGTTCTTC. It codes for CASRIAGGNYNEQFF.

There are many counts of this clonotype. The V call is TRBV4-3, the J call TRBJ1-1; TRBD1 is a possible D gene (5 bases). CDR1 is LGHNA, CDR2 YSLEER, per germline. The CDR3 has 13 residues. Trimming took 4 bases from V and 5 from J, leaving 11 bases between them. This chain's CDR3 is CASSPEGWTEAFF. The CDR3 DNA reads TGCGCCAGCAGCCCGGAGGGGTGGACTGAAGCTTTCTTT.

This clonotype has only a few counts. The chain combines TRBV6-5 with TRBJ2-7; D is ambiguous. The germline gives CDR1 MNHEY, CDR2 SVGAGI. Trimming removed 6 bases from V and 3 bases from J, with 15 bases in between. The CDR3 contains 14 residues. The CDR3 sequence: CASRYTGSHYEQYF. CDR3 nucleotide sequence: TGTGCCAGCAGATACACCGGGTCACACTACGAGCAGTACTTC.

This clonotype was seen a handful of times. The V and J genes are TRBV28 and TRBJ2-1, with D unresolved. Germline CDR1 reads MDHEN; CDR2 reads SYDVKM. The V end lost 7 bases, the J end lost 7 bases, and 8 bases lay between the germline ends. This CDR3 region has 11 residues. The CDR3 DNA sequence: TGTGCCAGCAAAGAACGAAATGAGCAGTTCTTC. Amino acids: CASKERNEQFF.

The rearrangement links TRBV7-2 to TRBJ2-1; TRBD2 might be the D (5 bases). Germline V gives CDR1 SGHTA, CDR2 FQGNSA. There are 16 residues in the CDR3. V was cut by 5 bases and J by 5 bases, with 19 bases left in between. CDR3 sequence (DNA): TGTGCCAGCAGCACAGCGGTCGGGGTAGTGCACAATGAGCAGTTCTTC. Translation: CASSTAVGVVHNEQFF. The variable domain in full, completed from reference TRBV7-2 and TRBJ2-1, reads GAGVSQSPSNKVTEKGKDVELRCDPISGHTALYWYRQSLGQGLEFLIYFQGNSAPDKSGLPSDRFSAERTGGSVSTLTIQRTQQEDSAVYLCASSTAVGVVHNEQFFGPGTRLTVL.

The chain employs TRBV7-9 and TRBJ2-2, with D hard to call. The CDR3 extends over 13 amino acids. V gave up 3 bases and J gave up 6 bases, with 8 bases separating them. Germline V CDR1 and CDR2: SEHNR, FQNEAQ (reference sequence). The CDR3 loop is CASSLTRAGELFF. CDR3 bases: TGTGCCAGCAGCTTGACTCGTGCCGGGGAGCTGTTTTTT.

CDR3 residues: CASSFTEGVDTQYF. In DNA, the CDR3 is TGCGCCAGCAGCTTTACGGAAGGGGTAGATACGCAGTATTTT. This chain connects TRBV5-1 to TRBJ2-3, with D maybe TRBD1 (5 bases). Germline V lookup: CDR1 SGHRS, CDR2 YFSETQ. The V end lost 2 bases, the J end lost 5 bases, and 12 bases lay between the germline ends. The CDR3 covers 14 residues.

The J gene is TRBJ1-6, the V gene TRBV2, with 9 bases fitting TRBD1. The CDR3 loop spans 14 amino acids. J was trimmed by 9 bases and V by 5 bases; bases with no gene match: 5. Per germline, CDR1 SNHLY and CDR2 FYNNEI. The CDR3 sequence: CASSPGTGSSPLHF. The CDR3, as DNA: TGTGCCAGCAGTCCCGGGACAGGGTCTTCACCCCTCCACTTT.

The CDR3 DNA follows: TGCAGTGCTCACCCCGGGCGGGGGCGCGAGCAGTACTTC. Its translation: CSAHPGRGREQYF. J is TRBJ2-7 and V is TRBV20-1, with a possible D match to TRBD2 (7 bases). Germline lookup yields CDR1 DFQATT and CDR2 SNEGSKA (reference sequence). The V end lost 5 bases, the J end lost 6 bases, and 17 bases lay between the germline ends. The CDR3 loop spans 13 amino acids.

The chain carries TRBV20-1 and TRBJ2-6; D perhaps matches TRBD2 (6 bases). Trimming shortened V by 3 bases and J by 0 bases, and 21 bases separated the two germline ends. This CDR3 is 19 amino acids long. The V gene's germline CDR1 is DFQATT and CDR2 SNEGSKA (reference sequence). CDR3 DNA: TGCAGTGCTAGGGACCGTACCCGGGGGTTGGGCTCTGGGGCCAACGTCCTGACTTTC. Translated, it gives CSARDRTRGLGSGANVLTF.

This clonotype appeared many times. This chain joins TRBV4-3 and TRBJ2-5; D unresolved. CDR3 length: 15 residues. Germline loops: CDR1 LGHNA, CDR2 YSLEER. Deletions cut 0 bases from V and 3 bases from J, with 11 bases between. The DNA for the CDR3 is TGCGCCAGCAGCCAAGATCTTCGGTCAGAAGAGACCCAGTACTTC. It codes for CASSQDLRSEETQYF.

The rearrangement joins TRBV24-1 to TRBJ1-1; TRBD1 matches 7 bases. J gave up 5 bases and V 10 bases, and 24 bases lay outside the gene matches. CDR3 size: 18 residues. Germline V lookup: CDR1 KGHDR, CDR2 SFDVKD. CDR3 DNA sequence: TGTGCCACGAGCCTTAGGGTACTTAAACAGGGGTTAGGGACTGAAGCTTTCTTT. It encodes CATSLRVLKQGLGTEAFF.

This clonotype was picked up one time. Compared with germline, one end of the junction differs, possibly owing to a read error. The rearrangement joins TRBV18 to TRBJ2-5, with D uncertain. The length of the CDR3 is 12 residues. Germline CDR1 KGHSH, CDR2 LQKENI. The CDR3 nucleotides read TGTACCAGCTCACCAGGCCAAGAGACCCAGTACTTC. Amino acid sequence: CTSSPGQETQYF.

V gene TRBV7-2 combines with J gene TRBJ1-2; no reliable D call. The germline V gene encodes CDR1 SGHTA and CDR2 FQGNSA. Deletions cut 5 bases from V and 0 bases from J, with 7 bases between. The CDR3 totals 13 residues. The CDR3 spells CASSHGSNYGYTF. DNA for the CDR3: TGTGCCAGCAGCCACGGTTCTAACTATGGCTACACCTTC.

This clonotype was counted between two and nine times. The germline gene is not matched at one end of the junction; a read error may be the cause. The V call is TRBV5-1, the J call TRBJ2-1, with 9 bases aligning to TRBD1. The CDR3 length is 13 residues. From germline, CDR1 is SGHRS and CDR2 YFSETQ. CDR3 nucleotides: TGCGCCAGCATAGGCGTCCCGGGGACAGGGCTCTACTTC. It translates to CASIGVPGTGLYF.

This clonotype was recorded at least ten times. The chain has TRBV29-1 and TRBJ2-7; D remains unclear. V was clipped by 4 bases and J by 0 bases, with 10 bases between them. The CDR3 runs 13 residues. Germline assignment: CDR1 SQVTM and CDR2 ANQGSEA. CDR3 protein: CSVADKFSYEQYF. The DNA of the CDR3 is TGCAGCGTTGCCGACAAATTCTCCTACGAGCAGTACTTC.

This clonotype was detected ten times or more. This sequence joins TRBV4-2 and TRBJ2-1; D unresolved. Germline V gives CDR1 LGHNA, CDR2 YNFKEQ. The CDR3 runs 17 residues. V was clipped by 2 bases and J by 2 bases, with 16 bases between them. The CDR3 reads CASSQLGQADTYNEQFF. For the CDR3, the DNA is TGTGCCAGCAGCCAACTGGGCCAGGCAGACACCTACAATGAGCAGTTCTTC.

This clonotype was counted many times. The chain uses TRBV6-5 and TRBJ2-5, with D hard to call. Germline V gene data show CDR1 as MNHEY and CDR2 as SVGAGI. Trimming took 0 bases from V and 5 from J, leaving 7 bases between them. The CDR3 sequence is 13 residues long. CDR3: CASSYSPAETQYF. In DNA form, the CDR3 reads TGTGCCAGCAGTTACTCCCCAGCGGAGACCCAGTACTTC.

CDR3 residues: CASSYYSSYGYTF. CDR3 DNA sequence: TGTGCCAGCAGTTACTACAGCAGCTATGGCTACACCTTC. The chain uses TRBV6-6 and TRBJ1-2, with no clear D. CDR1 MNHNY and CDR2 SVGAGI come from the germline V gene (reference sequence). This CDR3 has 13 residues. V shed 1 base and J shed 4 bases, with 7 bases lying between them.

In its sample, this clonotype was seen many times. The chain employs TRBV20-1 and TRBJ2-3, with D uncertain. V lost 7 bases and J lost 4, with 9 bases in between. Germline assignment: CDR1 DFQATT and CDR2 SNEGSKA (reference sequence). The CDR3 loop spans 11 amino acids. The CDR3 DNA sequence: TGCAGTGTGTACAGAGCAGATACGCAGTATTTT. Residues: CSVYRADTQYF.

V gene TRBV5-1 combines with J gene TRBJ2-1; D perhaps matches TRBD1 (6 bases). This CDR3 spans 12 amino acids. The germline gives CDR1 SGHRS, CDR2 YFSETQ. Trimming removed 0 bases at V and 10 bases at J, with 8 bases between. CDR3 DNA: TGCGCCAGCAGCTTGGCACAGGGAGAGCAGTTCTTC. Protein product: CASSLAQGEQFF.